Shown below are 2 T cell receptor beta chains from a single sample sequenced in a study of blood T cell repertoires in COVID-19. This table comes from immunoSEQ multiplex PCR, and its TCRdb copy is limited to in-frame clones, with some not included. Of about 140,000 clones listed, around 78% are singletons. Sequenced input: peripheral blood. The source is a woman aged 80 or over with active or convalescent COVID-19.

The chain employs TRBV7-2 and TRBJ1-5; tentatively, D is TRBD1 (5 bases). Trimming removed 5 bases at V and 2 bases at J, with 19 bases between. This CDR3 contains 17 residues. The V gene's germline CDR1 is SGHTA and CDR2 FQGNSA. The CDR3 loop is CASSLSLRVDGNQPQHF. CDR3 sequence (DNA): TGTGCCAGCAGCCTTAGCCTCAGGGTGGATGGCAATCAGCCCCAGCATTTT.

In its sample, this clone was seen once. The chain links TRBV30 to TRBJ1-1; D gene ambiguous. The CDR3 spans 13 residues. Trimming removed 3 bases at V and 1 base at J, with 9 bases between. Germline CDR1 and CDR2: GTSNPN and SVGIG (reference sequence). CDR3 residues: CAWRTERNTEAFF. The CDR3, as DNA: TGTGCCTGGAGAACCGAGCGGAACACTGAAGCTTTCTTT.